This T cell receptor beta chain was observed in a study of blood T cell repertoires in COVID-19. Looking at the study overall: Material from acute and convalescent COVID-19 was sourced from the United States, Italy and Spain. Sample material is recorded as cDNA or gDNA derived from T cells, B-cell-depleted T cells, or PBMCs.

Germline assignment: CDR1 MDHEN and CDR2 SYDVKM. V was pared by 2 bases and J by 3 bases, with 0 bases of the junction left unmatched. The CDR3 sequence is 15 residues long. Generated by immunoSEQ multiplex PCR, the TCRdb table keeps only in-frame clones and is missing some. This sample has over 15,000 clones; roughly 88% occur once, and the top ten carry roughly 30%. The material sequenced was peripheral blood. The V call is TRBV28, the J call TRBJ2-7; 14 nucleotides agree with TRBD2. This receptor was taken from a man between 65 and 79 years old in a cohort sampled during active COVID-19. CDR3 residues: CASSLGTSGSYEQYF. DNA of the CDR3: TGTGCCAGCAGTTTAGGGACTAGCGGGAGCTACGAGCAGTACTTC.